The T cell receptor beta chain under discussion was sequenced for a study of blood T cell repertoires in COVID-19. In the study overall: Italy, Spain and the United States were the sources of the convalescent and acute COVID-19 samples. PBMCs, B-cell-depleted T cells, or T cells were the source of the cDNA or gDNA that made up the material.

Data came from immunoSEQ multiplex PCR; TCRdb stores just in-frame clones and leaves some out. The sample holds 130,000 or so clones, approximately 90% seen once. The source material was peripheral blood. The receptor comes from a middle-aged man with acute or convalescent COVID-19.

CDR3 DNA: TGTGCCAGCAGCGCCCAGGATGGCTCCTACGAGCAGTACTTC. This encodes CASSAQDGSYEQYF. The genes are TRBV13 and TRBJ2-7; no reliable D call. V shed 5 bases and J shed 0 bases, with 11 bases lying between them. The V gene's germline CDR1 is PRHDT and CDR2 FYEKMQ (reference sequence). This CDR3 has 14 amino acids.